This record looks at one T cell receptor beta chain sequence and its context. The sample is drawn from a study of blood T cell repertoires in COVID-19. Looking at the study overall: Material from acute and convalescent COVID-19 was sourced from the United States, Italy and Spain. Sample material is recorded as cDNA or gDNA derived from T cells, B-cell-depleted T cells, or PBMCs.

As originally analysed: Amplification of reference gene primers was used by the study to estimate nucleated cell counts. This table comes from immunoSEQ multiplex PCR, and its TCRdb copy is limited to in-frame clones, with some not included. Clone size and the V and J calls come from that table; the DNA yielded D and trimming. Of some 180,000 clones listed, roughly four fifths were seen once; the top ten hold roughly 12%. The sample consisted of peripheral blood. This receptor was taken from a woman at least 80 years old with COVID-19, enrolled during active disease.

The CDR3 bases are TGTGCCAGCAGTTTGACTAGCGGGAGCTCCTACGAGCAGTACTTC. It encodes CASSLTSGSSYEQYF. J is TRBJ2-7 and V is TRBV2, with 12 positions matching TRBD2. Germline-derived CDR1 and CDR2 are SNHLY and FYNNEI. V lost 5 bases, J lost 0 bases, and 2 bases stayed unmatched. CDR3 length: 15 residues.